This T cell receptor beta chain was documented in a study of response to subunit inactivated influenza vaccine. This clonotype was detected only a few times. The CDR3 is 15 amino acids. V was cut by 4 bases and J by 3 bases, with 15 bases left in between. Germline CDR1 SGDLS, CDR2 YYNGEE. A single record per CDR3 protein comes from TCRdb applying MiXCR to the RT-PCR reads. The sample lists about 650,000 distinct CDR3 sequences; 15% to 19% were seen once. The material was PBMCs from blood, obtained 12 days after vaccination. The receptor was isolated from a man in his forties or fifties who received an inactivated influenza vaccine. The chain recombines TRBV9 with TRBJ2-3, with a possible D match to TRBD1 (6 bases). CDR3 sequence: CASSFRQEVTDTQYF. CDR3 in DNA: TGTGCCAGCAGCTTCCGACAGGAAGTAACAGATACGCAGTATTTT.